This entry features one T cell receptor (beta chain) sequence. Its matching antigen is unknown. Germline trimming cut 8 bases from V and 0 bases from J; bases unmatched to any gene: 11. CDR3 size: 16 residues. Germline loops: CDR1 LNHNV, CDR2 YYDKDF (reference sequence). TCRdb reprocessed the RT-PCR reads with MiXCR, giving one entry per CDR3 protein. The data show hundreds of thousands of distinct CDR3 sequences, about 11% seen once. These data belong to a study of response to subunit inactivated influenza vaccine. Study findings and constraints: That few new T cells are recruited by each seasonal influenza vaccination was the authors' suggestion.

The chain uses TRBV15 and TRBJ2-5; 8 bases align to TRBD1. Specimen: PBMCs from blood, collected on the day of vaccination. The sequence came from a man in his forties or fifties who received an inactivated influenza vaccine. CDR3: CATRRTGQRNQETQYF. The CDR3 DNA reads as TGTGCCACCCGGCGGACAGGGCAAAGAAACCAAGAGACCCAGTACTTC.